The 26 T cell receptor beta chains below all came from one sample that was sequenced in a study of long-term antiretroviral therapy in people with HIV. immunoSEQ v3.0 was run at survey level. The assay was immunoSEQ multiplex PCR, and TCRdb's table has in-frame clones only and misses some. Here the sample spans tens of thousands of clones, about 91% being singletons. The sequences come from unsorted PBMCs, collected around 4.5 years after starting antiretroviral therapy. These receptors came from a man younger than 40 with HIV.

The chain recombines TRBV11-2 with TRBJ1-2; D is unclear. The CDR3 consists of 13 residues. V gave up 0 bases and J gave up 6 bases, with 8 bases separating them. Germline V gene data show CDR1 as SGHAT and CDR2 as FQNNGV. The CDR3 coding sequence is TGTGCCAGCAGCTTAGATCTAAGGGATGGCTACACCTTC. Translating gives CASSLDLRDGYTF.

The chain combines TRBV6-5 with TRBJ2-7; D is undetermined. Trimming cost V 7 bases and J 0 bases, with 10 bases left between them. In germline, CDR1 is MNHEY, CDR2 SVGAGI. The CDR3 runs to 13 residues. CDR3 bases: TGTGCCAGCACCTCCTCGAGCTCCTACGAGCAGTACTTC. Its protein is CASTSSSSYEQYF.

The rearrangement links TRBV9 to TRBJ1-1; TRBD1 might be the D (5 bases). CDR3 size: 15 residues. Germline V gene lookup returns CDR1 SGDLS and CDR2 YYNGEE. V gave up 1 base and J gave up 6 bases, with 16 bases separating them. CDR3: CASSVRGEGRSEAFF. The CDR3 DNA sequence: TGTGCCAGCAGCGTACGAGGGGAAGGACGGTCTGAAGCTTTCTTT. The variable domain in full, completed from reference TRBV9 and TRBJ1-1, reads DSGVTQTPKHLITATGQRVTLRCSPRSGDLSVYWYQQSLDQGLQFLIQYYNGEERAKGNILERFSAQQFPDLHSELNLSSLELGDSALYFCASSVRGEGRSEAFFGQGTRLTVV.

The rearrangement links TRBV7-3 to TRBJ2-1, with 10 bases that match TRBD1. The germline gives CDR1 SGHTA, CDR2 FQGTGA. The CDR3 is made up of 19 amino acids. V dropped 5 bases and J dropped 0; count of bases not matched to a gene: 13. In nucleotides, the CDR3 is TGTGCCAGCAGCAGACGGGACAGGGGTACCCTGAGCTCCTACAATGAGCAGTTCTTC. Its translation: CASSRRDRGTLSSYNEQFF.

This clone was counted a few times. The chain has TRBV6-5 and TRBJ2-1; possibly TRBD2 for D (5 bases). With 0 bases removed from V and 9 bases from J, the gap between germline ends came to 15 bases. This CDR3 is 15 amino acids long. Germline-derived CDR1 and CDR2 are MNHEY and SVGAGI. CDR3 in DNA: TGTGCCAGCAGTTACTCGGTTACTAGTTTGGGTGAGCAGTTCTTC. Encoded protein: CASSYSVTSLGEQFF.

The V and J genes are TRBV5-1 and TRBJ1-1, with TRBD1 matching 7 bases. Per the germline V gene, CDR1 is SGHRS and CDR2 is YFSETQ. The junction had 17 bases not matched to a gene; V was cut back by 4 bases and J by 11 bases. CDR3 length equals 15 residues. The CDR3 is CASSPGRDSPGGAFF. The CDR3 coding sequence is TGCGCCAGCAGCCCCGGCCGGGACAGCCCCGGGGGGGCTTTCTTT.

The rearrangement joins TRBV4-2 to TRBJ2-1; D unresolved. Germline V CDR1 and CDR2: LGHNA, YNFKEQ. The V gene lost 0 bases and the J gene lost 6 bases, with 9 bases spanning the gap. This CDR3 has 14 residues. This CDR3 is CASSQEPGPNEQFF. The CDR3 region has the DNA TGTGCCAGCAGCCAAGAACCTGGACCCAATGAGCAGTTCTTC.

This rearrangement joins TRBV9 to TRBJ2-1, with TRBD2 matching 15 bases. The germline V gene encodes CDR1 SGDLS and CDR2 YYNGEE. This CDR3 has 19 residues. Trimming cost V 1 base and J 2 bases; bases outside gene matches: 7. CDR3 DNA sequence: TGTGCCAGCAGCGTAATAGGACTAGCGGGAGGGTCCCCCTACAATGAGCAGTTCTTC. Translation gives CASSVIGLAGGSPYNEQFF.

V and J are TRBV5-6 and TRBJ2-1; D is ambiguous. Germline lookup yields CDR1 SGHDT and CDR2 YYEEEE. The V and J ends lost 0 bases and 9 bases respectively, with 4 bases between them. This CDR3 has 11 amino acids. CDR3 in amino acids: CASSLEVEQFF. The DNA for the CDR3 is TGTGCCAGCAGCTTGGAGGTTGAGCAGTTCTTC.

The chain uses TRBV5-1 and TRBJ2-3, with a weak D call TRBD1 (5 bases). V was clipped by 5 bases and J by 5 bases, with 9 bases between them. Looked up from germline, CDR1 is SGHRS and CDR2 is YFSETQ. The CDR3 loop spans 12 amino acids. CDR3 amino acids: CASRPQGDTQYF. The CDR3 DNA follows: TGCGCCAGCAGACCGCAGGGAGATACGCAGTATTTT.

The gene calls are TRBV5-6 and TRBJ2-1; D is possibly TRBD2 (6 bases). V was clipped by 0 bases and J by 6 bases, with 7 bases between them. Germline CDR1 SGHDT, CDR2 YYEEEE. The CDR3 sequence is 13 residues long. This chain's CDR3 is CASSLVGGNEQFF. The DNA of the CDR3 is TGTGCCAGCAGCTTGGTGGGGGGCAATGAGCAGTTCTTC.

V and J are TRBV28 and TRBJ2-3; D is ambiguous. The CDR3 contains 14 residues. The germline V gene encodes CDR1 MDHEN and CDR2 SYDVKM. The V and J ends lost 7 bases and 6 bases respectively, with 17 bases between them. The CDR3, as DNA: TGTGCCAGCATCCCCGCCACGGTTGAGGATACGCAGTATTTT. Protein sequence: CASIPATVEDTQYF.

The rearrangement links TRBV7-9 to TRBJ1-1; tentative D call: TRBD1 (5 bases). Deletions cut 5 bases from V and 3 bases from J, with 13 bases between. Germline CDR1 and CDR2: SEHNR and FQNEAQ (reference sequence). The CDR3 covers 14 residues. In DNA form, the CDR3 reads TGTGCCAGCAGCCGAACAGGTGGGGACACTGAAGCTTTCTTT. This sequence encodes CASSRTGGDTEAFF.

The CDR3 sequence: CASSSRSSYEQYF. DNA for the CDR3: TGTGCCAGCAGTTCACGAAGCTCCTACGAGCAGTACTTC. The gene calls are TRBV27 and TRBJ2-7; D is unclear. The germline V gene encodes CDR1 MNHEY and CDR2 SMNVEV (reference sequence). This CDR3 is built from 13 residues. Between the trimmed V and J ends, which lost 4 bases and 0 bases, there was a span of 7 bases.

This rearrangement joins TRBV4-3 to TRBJ2-7; 7 nucleotides align to TRBD1. This CDR3 contains 13 residues. CDR1 and CDR2 from the germline V gene are LGHNA and YSLEER. The V segment lost 8 bases and the J segment 4 bases; nucleotides outside the gene matches: 8. The DNA of the CDR3 is TGCGCCAGCTCCGCCGGGACAGAATACGAGCAGTACTTC. It is translated as CASSAGTEYEQYF.

The chain employs TRBV5-4 and TRBJ1-2, with D possibly being TRBD1 (6 bases). The CDR3 length is 15 residues. Trimming left V 4 bases short and J 6 bases short, with 19 bases between. Germline-derived CDR1 and CDR2 are SGHNT and YYREEE (reference sequence). CDR3 coding DNA: TGTGCCAGCAGCGGGGGGGGGCAGGGGCATAATGGCTACACCTTC. Its translation: CASSGGGQGHNGYTF.

The rearrangement links TRBV6-5 to TRBJ1-3, with D perhaps TRBD1 (5 bases). There are 14 residues in the CDR3. The V end lost 2 bases, the J end lost 1 base, and 6 bases lay between the germline ends. Germline V gene data show CDR1 as MNHEY and CDR2 as SVGAGI. The CDR3 DNA sequence: TGTGCCAGCAGTTACGAGGGGTCTGGAAACACCATATATTTT. Its translation is CASSYEGSGNTIYF.

This sequence joins TRBV6-6 and TRBJ1-1; a weak D match, TRBD1 (5 bases). CDR1 MNHNY and CDR2 SVGAGI come from the germline V gene (reference sequence). Trimming left V 5 bases short and J 3 bases short, with 13 bases between. This CDR3 comprises 14 residues. As DNA, the CDR3 is TGTGCCAGCAGTCCGAGGGGTGCGTACACTGAAGCTTTCTTT. It specifies CASSPRGAYTEAFF.

The V call is TRBV7-6, the J call TRBJ2-7, with TRBD1 as a possible D gene (6 bases). The CDR3 extends over 18 amino acids. V lost 3 bases, J lost 0 bases, and 21 bases lay in between. Germline V CDR1 and CDR2: SGHVS, FNYEAQ. The CDR3 coding sequence is TGTGCCAGCAGCTTGCTCCCCTCGACAGGTCCAAGCTCCTACGAGCAGTACTTC. Protein: CASSLLPSTGPSSYEQYF.

The CDR3: CASSVGGEPSSYEQYF. Here the CDR3 DNA reads TGTGCCAGCAGCGTAGGGGGGGAGCCAAGCTCCTACGAGCAGTACTTC. The chain is built from TRBV9 and TRBJ2-7, with a tentative D call TRBD2 (6 bases). The V end lost 0 bases, the J end lost 0 bases, and 13 bases lay between the germline ends. Germline CDR1 SGDLS, CDR2 YYNGEE. The CDR3 loop spans 16 amino acids. Complete variable domain (other parts from reference TRBV9 and TRBJ2-7): DSGVTQTPKHLITATGQRVTLRCSPRSGDLSVYWYQQSLDQGLQFLIQYYNGEERAKGNILERFSAQQFPDLHSELNLSSLELGDSALYFCASSVGGEPSSYEQYFGPGTRLTVT.

The V gene is TRBV10-3, the J gene TRBJ2-2; 9 nucleotides match TRBD2. After removal of 3 bases from V and 1 base from J, the junction contained 12 bases not matched to a gene. CDR1 is ENHRY and CDR2 is SYGVKD in the germline V gene. The CDR3 is made up of 19 amino acids. CDR3 protein: CAISDLKPTSGMNTGELFF. The CDR3 nucleotides are TGTGCCATCAGTGACCTTAAACCGACTAGCGGCATGAACACCGGGGAGCTGTTTTTT.

The chain links TRBV10-3 to TRBJ2-5; TRBD1 matches 9 bases. In germline, CDR1 is ENHRY, CDR2 SYGVKD. The ends lost 3 bases at V and 5 bases at J; junction bases unmatched: 1. The CDR3 runs 13 residues. CDR3 protein: CAISDGQGETQYF. CDR3 nucleotides: TGTGCCATCAGTGACGGACAGGGGGAGACCCAGTACTTC.

The chain joins TRBV7-6 to TRBJ2-7; perhaps TRBD2 as D (6 bases). The germline gives CDR1 SGHVS, CDR2 FNYEAQ. V lost 0 bases, J lost 6 bases, and 9 bases lay in between. This CDR3 has 13 residues. The CDR3 loop is CASSLAGGREQYF. The CDR3 region has the DNA TGTGCCAGCAGCTTAGCGGGAGGCCGCGAGCAGTACTTC.

The rearrangement joins TRBV13 to TRBJ2-2; D remains unclear. CDR3 size: 15 residues. V lost 0 bases and J 4 bases, leaving 9 bases between the germline ends. Germline assignment: CDR1 PRHDT and CDR2 FYEKMQ (reference sequence). CDR3 sequence (DNA): TGTGCCAGCAGCTTAGGCCTTGCTGGCACCGGGGAGCTGTTTTTT. As protein: CASSLGLAGTGELFF.

This clone is a singleton in its sample. The rearrangement joins TRBV6-6 to TRBJ1-1, with D unresolved. Looked up from germline, CDR1 is MNHNY and CDR2 is SVGAGI (reference sequence). With 7 bases removed from V and 0 bases from J, the gap between germline ends came to 15 bases. The CDR3 sequence is 15 residues long. The CDR3 reads CASTRRHRLNTEAFF. The CDR3 region has the DNA TGTGCCAGCACCCGAAGACACCGTTTGAACACTGAAGCTTTCTTT.

V gene TRBV15 combines with J gene TRBJ2-7, with D maybe TRBD1 (5 bases). CDR1 and CDR2 from the germline V gene are LNHNV and YYDKDF (reference sequence). Trimming took off 5 bases at V and 3 bases at J, with 11 bases between the two ends. The CDR3 is 13 amino acids. CDR3 protein: CATSGSTGYEQYF. The CDR3 DNA sequence: TGTGCCACCAGCGGTTCAACAGGCTACGAGCAGTACTTC.